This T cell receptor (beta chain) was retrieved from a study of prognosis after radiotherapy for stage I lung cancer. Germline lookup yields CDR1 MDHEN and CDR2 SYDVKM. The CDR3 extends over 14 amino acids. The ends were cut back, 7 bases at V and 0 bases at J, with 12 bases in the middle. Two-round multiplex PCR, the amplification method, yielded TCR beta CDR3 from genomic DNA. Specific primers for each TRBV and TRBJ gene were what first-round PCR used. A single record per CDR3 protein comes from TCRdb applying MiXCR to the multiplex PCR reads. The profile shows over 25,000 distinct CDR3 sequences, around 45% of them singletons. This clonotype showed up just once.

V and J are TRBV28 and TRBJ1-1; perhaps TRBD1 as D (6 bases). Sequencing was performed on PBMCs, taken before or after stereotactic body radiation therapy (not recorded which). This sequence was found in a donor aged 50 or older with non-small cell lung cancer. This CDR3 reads CASIVGALNTEAFF. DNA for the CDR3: TGTGCCAGCATAGTGGGGGCTTTGAACACTGAAGCTTTCTTT.